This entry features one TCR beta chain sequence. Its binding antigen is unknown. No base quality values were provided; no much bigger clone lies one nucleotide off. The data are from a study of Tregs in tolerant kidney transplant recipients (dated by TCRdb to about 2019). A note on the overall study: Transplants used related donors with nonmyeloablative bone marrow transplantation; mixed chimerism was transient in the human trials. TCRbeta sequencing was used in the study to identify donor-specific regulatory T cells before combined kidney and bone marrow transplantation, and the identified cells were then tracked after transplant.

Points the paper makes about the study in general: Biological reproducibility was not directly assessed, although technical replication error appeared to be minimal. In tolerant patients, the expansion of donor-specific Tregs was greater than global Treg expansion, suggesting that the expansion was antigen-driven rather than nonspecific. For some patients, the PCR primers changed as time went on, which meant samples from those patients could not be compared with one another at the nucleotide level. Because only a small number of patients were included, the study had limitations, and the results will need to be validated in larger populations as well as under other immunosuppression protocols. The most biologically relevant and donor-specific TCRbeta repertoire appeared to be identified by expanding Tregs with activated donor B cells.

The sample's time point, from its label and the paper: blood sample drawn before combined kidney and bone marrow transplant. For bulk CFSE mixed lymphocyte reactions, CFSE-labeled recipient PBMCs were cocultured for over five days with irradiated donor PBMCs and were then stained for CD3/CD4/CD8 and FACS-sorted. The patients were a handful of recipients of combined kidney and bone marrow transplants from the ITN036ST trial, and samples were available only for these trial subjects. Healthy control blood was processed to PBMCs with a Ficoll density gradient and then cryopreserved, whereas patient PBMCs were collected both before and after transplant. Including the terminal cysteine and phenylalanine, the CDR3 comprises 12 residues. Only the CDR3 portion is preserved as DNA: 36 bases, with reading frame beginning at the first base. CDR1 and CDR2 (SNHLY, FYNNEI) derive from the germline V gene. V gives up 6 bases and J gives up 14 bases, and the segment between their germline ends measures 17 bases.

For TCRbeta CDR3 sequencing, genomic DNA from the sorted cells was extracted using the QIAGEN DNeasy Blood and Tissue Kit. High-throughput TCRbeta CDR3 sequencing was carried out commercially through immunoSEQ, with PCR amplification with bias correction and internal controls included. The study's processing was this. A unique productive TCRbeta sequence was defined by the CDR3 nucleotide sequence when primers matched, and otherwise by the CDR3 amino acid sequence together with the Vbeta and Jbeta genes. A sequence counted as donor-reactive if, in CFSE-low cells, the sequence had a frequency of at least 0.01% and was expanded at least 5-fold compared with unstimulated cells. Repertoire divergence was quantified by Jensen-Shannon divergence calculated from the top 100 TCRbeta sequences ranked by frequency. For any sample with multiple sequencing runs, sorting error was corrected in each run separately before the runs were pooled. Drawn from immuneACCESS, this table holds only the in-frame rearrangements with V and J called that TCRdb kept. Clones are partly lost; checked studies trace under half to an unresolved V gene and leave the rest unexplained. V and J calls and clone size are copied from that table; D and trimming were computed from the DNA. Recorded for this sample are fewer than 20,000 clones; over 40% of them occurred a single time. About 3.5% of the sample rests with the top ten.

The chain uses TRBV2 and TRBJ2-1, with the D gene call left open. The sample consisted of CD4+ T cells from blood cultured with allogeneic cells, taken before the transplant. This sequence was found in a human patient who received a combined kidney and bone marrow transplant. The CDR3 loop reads CASSDPTRVKFF. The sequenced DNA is TGTGCCAGCAGCGACCCCACCCGGGTAAAGTTCTTC.